Listed here are 3 T cell receptor beta chains from one sample, sequenced in a study of blood T cells in healthy people across ages. A second PCR of about 7 to 11 cycles used a sample-barcoded 5' primer and a J-beta primer mix. TCRdb re-called the 5' RACE reads through MiXCR, storing one row per CDR3 protein. The table includes over 750,000 distinct CDR3 sequences, 20% to 25% detected once. The sample was also reused in another study, on T cells of mothers and their children.

The source material was blood. These receptor sequences come from a boy between 10 and 17 years old in good health.

This chain connects TRBV7-8 to TRBJ2-7, with D hard to call. V was shortened by 5 bases and J by 3 bases, with 11 bases between the two germline ends. The CDR3 is 13 residues long. In germline, CDR1 is SGHVS, CDR2 FQNEAQ. The CDR3 DNA is TGTGCCAGCAGCCTGACGGCCTACTACGAGCAGTACTTC. As protein: CASSLTAYYEQYF.

This clonotype was found a few times. The chain links TRBV7-9 to TRBJ2-5, with TRBD2 matching 13 bases. There are 16 residues in the CDR3. J gave up 5 bases and V 5 bases, and 8 bases lay outside the gene matches. Per germline, CDR1 SEHNR and CDR2 FQNEAQ (reference sequence). The CDR3 region is CASSPRLAGGPETQYF. CDR3 nucleotides: TGTGCCAGCAGCCCCCGACTAGCGGGGGGCCCCGAGACCCAGTACTTC.

The chain combines TRBV11-2 with TRBJ1-4; D might be TRBD1 (6 bases). Trimming took off 4 bases at V and 9 bases at J, with 18 bases between the two ends. The length of the CDR3 is 15 residues. CDR1 is SGHAT and CDR2 is FQNNGV in the germline V gene. The CDR3 loop is CASSSVTEGGQKLFF. As DNA, the CDR3 is TGTGCCAGCAGCTCAGTGACAGAGGGGGGCCAAAAACTGTTTTTT.